This T cell receptor beta chain was identified in a study of radiation and T cells in renal cell carcinoma. Study results and limitations: Compared with controls, irradiated tumors showed greater TCR clonality.

Indicated treatment: treatment-naive control, cytoreductive nephrectomy. The tumor was a clear cell renal cell carcinoma. Germline-derived CDR1 and CDR2 are SGHDT and YYEEEE. This CDR3 is built from 11 residues. V lost 5 bases and J 9 bases, leaving 8 bases between the germline ends. This clone was seen only once. No antigen is known for it. The protocol was immunoSEQ multiplex PCR, while the TCRdb copy is restricted to in-frame clones and leaves out a portion. Among about 14,000 clones listed, 50% to 60% were seen once. The sequencing here drew on tumor tissue, taken from a patient whose treatment was nephrectomy without radiotherapy. This rearrangement joins TRBV5-6 to TRBJ2-2; D is undetermined. This receptor was taken from a man aged 45-65 years with renal cell carcinoma. The CDR3 DNA sequence: TGTGCCAGCAGTCTGGGGAGGGAGCTGTTTTTT. Translating gives CASSLGRELFF.